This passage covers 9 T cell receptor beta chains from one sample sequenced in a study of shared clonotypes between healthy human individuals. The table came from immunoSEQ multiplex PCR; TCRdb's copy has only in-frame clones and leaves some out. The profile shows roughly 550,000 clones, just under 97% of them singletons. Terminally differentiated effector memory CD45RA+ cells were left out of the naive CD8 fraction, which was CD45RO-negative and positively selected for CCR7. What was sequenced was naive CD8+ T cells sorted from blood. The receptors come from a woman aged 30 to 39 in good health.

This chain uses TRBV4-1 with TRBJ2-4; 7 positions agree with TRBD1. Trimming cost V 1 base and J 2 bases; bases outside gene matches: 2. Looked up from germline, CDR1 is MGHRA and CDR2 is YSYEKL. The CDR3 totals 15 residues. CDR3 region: CASSQGTGPKNIQYF. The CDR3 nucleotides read TGCGCCAGCAGCCAAGGGACAGGTCCCAAAAACATTCAGTACTTC.

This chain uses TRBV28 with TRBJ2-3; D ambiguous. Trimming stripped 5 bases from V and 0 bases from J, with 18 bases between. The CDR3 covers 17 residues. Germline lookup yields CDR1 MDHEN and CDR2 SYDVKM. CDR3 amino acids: CASSTIRLETSTDTQYF. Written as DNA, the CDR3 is TGTGCCAGCAGTACCATCCGCCTAGAAACTAGCACAGATACGCAGTATTTT.

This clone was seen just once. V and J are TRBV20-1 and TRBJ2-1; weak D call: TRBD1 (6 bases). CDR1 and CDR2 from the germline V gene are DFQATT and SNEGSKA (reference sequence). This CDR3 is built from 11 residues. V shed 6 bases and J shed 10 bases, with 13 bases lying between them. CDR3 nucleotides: TGCAGTGCAAGCACAGGGCGGGAGCAGTTCTTC. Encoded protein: CSASTGREQFF.

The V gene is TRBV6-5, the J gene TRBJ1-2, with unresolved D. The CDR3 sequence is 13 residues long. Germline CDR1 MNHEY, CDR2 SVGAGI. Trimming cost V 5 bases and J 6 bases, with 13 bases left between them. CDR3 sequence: CASSPPGRDGYTF. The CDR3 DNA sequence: TGTGCCAGCAGTCCCCCGGGAAGGGATGGCTACACCTTC.

CDR3 sequence: CASSELLGEGARNQPQHF. The CDR3, as DNA: TGTGCCAGCAGTGAATTGCTGGGGGAGGGGGCGCGAAATCAGCCCCAGCATTTT. The chain carries TRBV2 and TRBJ1-5; 7 positions agree with TRBD1. Germline CDR1 is SNHLY and CDR2 is FYNNEI. The CDR3 runs 18 residues. J lost 4 bases, V lost 2 bases, and 14 bases had no gene match.

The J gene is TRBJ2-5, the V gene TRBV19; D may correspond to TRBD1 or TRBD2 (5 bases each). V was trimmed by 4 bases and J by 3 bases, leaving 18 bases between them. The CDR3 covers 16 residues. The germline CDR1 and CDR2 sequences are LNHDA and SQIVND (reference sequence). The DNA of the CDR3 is TGTGCCAGTAGTACCTTTTTGGGGACGGAAAAAGAGACCCAGTACTTC. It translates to CASSTFLGTEKETQYF.

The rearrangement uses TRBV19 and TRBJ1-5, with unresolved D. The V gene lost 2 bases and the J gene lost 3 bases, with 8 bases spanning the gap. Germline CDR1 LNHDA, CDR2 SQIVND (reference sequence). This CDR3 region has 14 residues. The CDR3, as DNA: TGTGCCAGTAGTATAAGGGTCCTCAATCAGCCCCAGCATTTT. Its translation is CASSIRVLNQPQHF.

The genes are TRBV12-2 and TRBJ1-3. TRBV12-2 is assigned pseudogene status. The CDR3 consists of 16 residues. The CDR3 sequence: CASRLLEGLSGNTIYF. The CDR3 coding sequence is TGTGCAAGTCGCCTGCTTGAGGGGCTCTCTGGAAACACCATATATTTT.

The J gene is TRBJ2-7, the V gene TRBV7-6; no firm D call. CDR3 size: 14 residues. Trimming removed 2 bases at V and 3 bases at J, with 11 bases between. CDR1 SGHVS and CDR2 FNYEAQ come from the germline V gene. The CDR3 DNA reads TGTGCCAGCAGCTTAAGTGGGTACGACTACGAGCAGTACTTC. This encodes CASSLSGYDYEQYF.